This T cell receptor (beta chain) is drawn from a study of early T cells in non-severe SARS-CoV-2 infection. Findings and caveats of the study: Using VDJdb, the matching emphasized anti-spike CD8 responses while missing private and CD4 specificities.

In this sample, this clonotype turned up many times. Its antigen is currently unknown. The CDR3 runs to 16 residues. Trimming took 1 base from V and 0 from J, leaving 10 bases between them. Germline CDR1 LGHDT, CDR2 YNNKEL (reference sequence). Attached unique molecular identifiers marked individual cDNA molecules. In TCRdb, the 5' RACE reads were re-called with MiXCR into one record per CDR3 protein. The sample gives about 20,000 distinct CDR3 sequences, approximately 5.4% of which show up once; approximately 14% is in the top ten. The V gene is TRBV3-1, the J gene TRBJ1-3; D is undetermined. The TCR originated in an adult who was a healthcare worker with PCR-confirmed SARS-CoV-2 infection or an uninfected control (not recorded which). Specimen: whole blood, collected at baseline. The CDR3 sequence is CASSQGIRNSGNTIYF. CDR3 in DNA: TGTGCCAGCAGCCAAGGAATCCGGAACTCTGGAAACACCATATATTTT.